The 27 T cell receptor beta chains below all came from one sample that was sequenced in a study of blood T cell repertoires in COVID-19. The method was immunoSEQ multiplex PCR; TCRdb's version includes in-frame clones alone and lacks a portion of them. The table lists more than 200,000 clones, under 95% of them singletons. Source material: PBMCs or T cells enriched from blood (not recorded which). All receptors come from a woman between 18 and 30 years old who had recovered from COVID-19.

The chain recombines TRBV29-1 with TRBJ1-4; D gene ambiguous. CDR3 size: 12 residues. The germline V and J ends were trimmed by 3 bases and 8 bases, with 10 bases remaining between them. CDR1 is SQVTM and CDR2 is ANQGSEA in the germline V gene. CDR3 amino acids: CSVEADQEKLFF. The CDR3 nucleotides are TGCAGCGTTGAGGCCGATCAGGAAAAACTGTTTTTT.

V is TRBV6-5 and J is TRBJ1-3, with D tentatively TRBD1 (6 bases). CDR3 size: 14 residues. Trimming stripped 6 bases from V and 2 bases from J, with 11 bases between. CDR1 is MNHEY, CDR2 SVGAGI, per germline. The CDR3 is CASSRGQTGNTIYF. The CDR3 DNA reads TGTGCCAGCAGCCGAGGACAGACTGGAAACACCATATATTTT.

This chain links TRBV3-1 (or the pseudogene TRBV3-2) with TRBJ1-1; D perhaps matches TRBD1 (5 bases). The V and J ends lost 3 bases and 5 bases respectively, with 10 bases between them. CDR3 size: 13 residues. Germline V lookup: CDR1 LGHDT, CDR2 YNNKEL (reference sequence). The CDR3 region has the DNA TGTGCCAGCAGCCAGGGGCGGGGGACTGAAGCTTTCTTT. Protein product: CASSQGRGTEAFF.

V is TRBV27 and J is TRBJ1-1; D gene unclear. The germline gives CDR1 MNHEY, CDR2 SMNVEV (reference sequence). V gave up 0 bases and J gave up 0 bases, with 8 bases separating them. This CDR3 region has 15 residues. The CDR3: CASSLSGVMNTEAFF. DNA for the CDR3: TGTGCCAGCAGTTTATCCGGGGTTATGAACACTGAAGCTTTCTTT.

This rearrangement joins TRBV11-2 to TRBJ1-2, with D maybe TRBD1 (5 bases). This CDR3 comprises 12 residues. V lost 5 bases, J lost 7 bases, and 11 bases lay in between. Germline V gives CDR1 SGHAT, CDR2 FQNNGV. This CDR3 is CASSPGGVGYTF. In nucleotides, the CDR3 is TGTGCCAGCAGCCCCGGGGGGGTTGGCTACACCTTC.

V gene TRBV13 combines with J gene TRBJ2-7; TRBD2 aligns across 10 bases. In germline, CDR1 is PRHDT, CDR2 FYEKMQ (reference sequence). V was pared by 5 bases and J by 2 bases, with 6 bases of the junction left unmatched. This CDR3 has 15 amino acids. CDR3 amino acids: CASSRKRGGPYEQYF. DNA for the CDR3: TGTGCCAGCAGCCGAAAGCGGGGGGGCCCCTACGAGCAGTACTTC.

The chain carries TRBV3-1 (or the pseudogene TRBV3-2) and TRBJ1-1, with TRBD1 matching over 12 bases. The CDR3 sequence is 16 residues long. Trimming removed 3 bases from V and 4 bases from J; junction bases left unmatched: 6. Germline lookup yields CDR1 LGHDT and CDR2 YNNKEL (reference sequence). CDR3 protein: CASSHRDRGRITEAFF. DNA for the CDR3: TGTGCCAGCAGCCACAGGGACAGGGGGCGAATCACTGAAGCTTTCTTT.

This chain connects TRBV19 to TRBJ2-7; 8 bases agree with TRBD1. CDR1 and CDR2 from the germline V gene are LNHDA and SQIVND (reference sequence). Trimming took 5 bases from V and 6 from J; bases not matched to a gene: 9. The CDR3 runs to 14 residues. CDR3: CASSSSQGVGEQYF. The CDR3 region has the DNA TGTGCCAGTAGTTCTTCACAGGGGGTTGGCGAGCAGTACTTC.

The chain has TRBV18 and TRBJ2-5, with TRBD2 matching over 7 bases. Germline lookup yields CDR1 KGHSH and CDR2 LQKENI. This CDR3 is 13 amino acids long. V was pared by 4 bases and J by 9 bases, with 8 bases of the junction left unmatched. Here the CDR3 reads CASSRGLREAQYF. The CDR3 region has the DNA TGTGCCAGCTCACGGGGACTACGGGAGGCCCAGTACTTC.

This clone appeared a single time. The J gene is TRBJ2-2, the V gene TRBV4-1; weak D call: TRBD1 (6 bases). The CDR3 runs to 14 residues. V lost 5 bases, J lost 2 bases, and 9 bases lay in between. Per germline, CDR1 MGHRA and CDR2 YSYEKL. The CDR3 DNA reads TGCGCCAGCAGCGACAGGATAAACACCGGGGAGCTGTTTTTT. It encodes CASSDRINTGELFF.

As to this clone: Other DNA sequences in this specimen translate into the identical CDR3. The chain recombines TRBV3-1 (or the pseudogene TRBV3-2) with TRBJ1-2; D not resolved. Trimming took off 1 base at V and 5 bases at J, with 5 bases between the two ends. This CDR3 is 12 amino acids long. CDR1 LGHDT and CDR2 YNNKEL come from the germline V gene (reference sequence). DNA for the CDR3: TGTGCCAGCAGCCAAGCCAGTTATGGCTACACCTTC. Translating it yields CASSQASYGYTF.

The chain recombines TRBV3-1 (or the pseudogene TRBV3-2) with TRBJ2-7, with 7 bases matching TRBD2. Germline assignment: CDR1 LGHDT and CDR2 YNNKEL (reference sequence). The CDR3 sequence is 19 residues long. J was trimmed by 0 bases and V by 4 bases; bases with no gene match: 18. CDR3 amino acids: CASSPNQMVWGGGSYEQYF. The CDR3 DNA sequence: TGTGCCAGCAGCCCAAATCAGATGGTATGGGGGGGAGGCTCCTACGAGCAGTACTTC.

The CDR3 region is CASSLEGNGYTF. The DNA for the CDR3 is TGTGCCAGCAGTTTGGAGGGGAATGGCTACACCTTC. The gene calls are TRBV28 and TRBJ1-2; tentative D call: TRBD1 (5 bases). The CDR3 covers 12 residues. Germline V gene data show CDR1 as MDHEN and CDR2 as SYDVKM. V lost 3 bases and J lost 6, with 8 bases in between.

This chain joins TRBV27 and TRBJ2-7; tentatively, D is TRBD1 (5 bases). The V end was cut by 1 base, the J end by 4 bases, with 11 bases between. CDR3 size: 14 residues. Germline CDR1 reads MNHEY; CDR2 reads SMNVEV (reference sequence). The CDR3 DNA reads TGTGCCAGCAGTTTATTTCCAGGGCTGTACGAGCAGTACTTC. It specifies CASSLFPGLYEQYF.

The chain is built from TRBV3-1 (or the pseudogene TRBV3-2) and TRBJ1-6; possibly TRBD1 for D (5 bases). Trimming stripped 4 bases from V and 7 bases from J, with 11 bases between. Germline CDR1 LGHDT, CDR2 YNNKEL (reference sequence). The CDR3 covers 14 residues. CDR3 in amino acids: CASSLGQYNSPLHF. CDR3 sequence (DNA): TGTGCCAGCAGCCTAGGACAATACAATTCACCCCTCCACTTT.

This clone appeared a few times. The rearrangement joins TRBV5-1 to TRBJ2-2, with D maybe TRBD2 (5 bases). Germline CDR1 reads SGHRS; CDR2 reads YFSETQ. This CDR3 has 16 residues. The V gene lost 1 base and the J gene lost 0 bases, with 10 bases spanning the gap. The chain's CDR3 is CASSLITGTNTGELFF. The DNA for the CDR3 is TGCGCCAGCAGCTTGATAACGGGGACGAACACCGGGGAGCTGTTTTTT.

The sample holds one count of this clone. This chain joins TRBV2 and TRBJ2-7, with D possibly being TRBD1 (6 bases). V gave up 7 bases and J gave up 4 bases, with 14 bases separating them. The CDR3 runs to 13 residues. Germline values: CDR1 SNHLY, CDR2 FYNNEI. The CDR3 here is CASITGHRYEQYF. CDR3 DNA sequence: TGTGCCAGCATTACAGGGCATAGGTACGAGCAGTACTTC.

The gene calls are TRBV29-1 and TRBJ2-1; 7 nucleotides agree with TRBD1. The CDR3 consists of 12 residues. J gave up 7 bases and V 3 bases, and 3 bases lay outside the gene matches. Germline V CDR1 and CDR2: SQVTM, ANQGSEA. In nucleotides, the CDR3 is TGCAGCGTTGAGGGCAGGGGGAATGAGCAGTTCTTC. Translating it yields CSVEGRGNEQFF.

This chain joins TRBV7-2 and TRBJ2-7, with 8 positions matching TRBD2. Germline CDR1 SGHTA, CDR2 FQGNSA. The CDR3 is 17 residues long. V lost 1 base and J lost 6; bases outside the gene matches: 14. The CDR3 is CASSLVGGARSWGEQYF. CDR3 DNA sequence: TGTGCCAGCAGCTTAGTCGGGGGGGCGCGCTCTTGGGGCGAGCAGTACTTC.

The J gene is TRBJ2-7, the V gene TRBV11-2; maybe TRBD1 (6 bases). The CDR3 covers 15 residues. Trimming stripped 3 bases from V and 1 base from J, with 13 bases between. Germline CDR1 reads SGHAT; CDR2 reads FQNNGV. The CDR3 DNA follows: TGTGCCAGCAGCTTCCGATATGGACAGTCCTACGAGCAGTACTTC. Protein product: CASSFRYGQSYEQYF. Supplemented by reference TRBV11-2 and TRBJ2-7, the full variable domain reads EAGVAQSPRYKIIEKRQSVAFWCNPISGHATLYWYQQILGQGPKLLIQFQNNGVVDDSQLPKDRFSAERLKGVDSTLKIQPAKLEDSAVYLCASSFRYGQSYEQYFGPGTRLTVT.

CDR3 in amino acids: CASISLGQANTEAFF. CDR3 DNA sequence: TGTGCCAGCATATCCCTGGGACAGGCGAACACTGAAGCTTTCTTT. The chain is built from TRBV5-5 and TRBJ1-1; 8 nucleotides agree with TRBD1. This CDR3 has 15 amino acids. Looked up from germline, CDR1 is SGHKS and CDR2 is YYEKEE (reference sequence). V lost 6 bases, J lost 1 base, and 8 bases stayed unmatched.

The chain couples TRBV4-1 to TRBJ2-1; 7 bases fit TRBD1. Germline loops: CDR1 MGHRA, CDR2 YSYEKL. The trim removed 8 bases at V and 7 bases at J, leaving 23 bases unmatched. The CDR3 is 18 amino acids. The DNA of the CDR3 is TGCGCCAGCTCACGGACCGCTAAATCCGGGACAGCAGGGAATGAGCAGTTCTTC. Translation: CASSRTAKSGTAGNEQFF.

This chain's CDR3 is CASSLTQGQAFF. Here the CDR3 DNA reads TGTGCCAGCAGTTTAACTCAGGGGCAAGCTTTCTTT. V and J are TRBV28 and TRBJ1-1; a weak D match, TRBD1 (6 bases). Between the trimmed V and J ends, which lost 2 bases and 9 bases, there was a span of 10 bases. CDR1 and CDR2 from the germline V gene are MDHEN and SYDVKM. This CDR3 spans 12 amino acids.

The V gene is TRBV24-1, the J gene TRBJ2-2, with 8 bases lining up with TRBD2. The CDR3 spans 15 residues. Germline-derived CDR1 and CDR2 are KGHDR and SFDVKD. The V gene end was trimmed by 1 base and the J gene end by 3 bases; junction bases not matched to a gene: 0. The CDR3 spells CATSDLAGDTGELFF. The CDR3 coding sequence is TGTGCCACCAGTGATTTAGCGGGAGACACCGGGGAGCTGTTTTTT.

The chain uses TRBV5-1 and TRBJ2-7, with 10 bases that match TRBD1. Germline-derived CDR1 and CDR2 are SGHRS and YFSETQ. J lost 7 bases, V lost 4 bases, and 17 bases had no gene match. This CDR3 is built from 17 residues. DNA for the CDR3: TGCGCCAGCAGCCCAACCCACCGGGGACAGGGGTTTTCGGAGCAGTACTTC. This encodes CASSPTHRGQGFSEQYF.

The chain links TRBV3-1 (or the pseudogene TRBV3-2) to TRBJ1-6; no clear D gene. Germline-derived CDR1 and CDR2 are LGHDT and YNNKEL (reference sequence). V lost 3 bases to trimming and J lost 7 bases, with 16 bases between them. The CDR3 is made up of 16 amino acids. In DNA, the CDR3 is TGTGCCAGCAGCCAGTCAGGAGGGATGGCGAATTCACCCCTCCACTTT. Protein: CASSQSGGMANSPLHF.

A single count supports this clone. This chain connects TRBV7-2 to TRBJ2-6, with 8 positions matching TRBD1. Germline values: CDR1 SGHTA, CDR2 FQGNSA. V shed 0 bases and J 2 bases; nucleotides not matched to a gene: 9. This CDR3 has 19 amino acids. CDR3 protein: CASSLASQGALTGANVLTF. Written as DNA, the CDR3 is TGTGCCAGCAGCTTAGCGTCGCAGGGGGCGCTTACTGGGGCCAACGTCCTGACTTTC.